This TCR beta chain was recorded in a study of identifying expanded T cells in peripheral blood. The study's findings and limits: Across healthy donors, higher total template counts meant significantly greater approximately 2-week count variance. Technical replicates showed about 1.2 changed clones; around 2 weeks about 16.4; four weeks 19.

Healthy donors had no documented immune events, such as infections, while sampled. This clone was seen a few times. Its antigen is not identified. Method: immunoSEQ multiplex PCR; TCRdb's copy keeps in-frame clones and lacks some. The repertoire includes around 63,000 clones, around 87% of them detected once, and approximately 4.7% sits in the top ten. The sequencing sample was made of blood. The TCR originated in a person between 18 and 75 years old in good health.

The CDR3 here is CATKPGPSYNSPLHF. The CDR3 DNA sequence: TGTGCCACCAAACCGGGGCCATCCTATAATTCACCCCTCCACTTT. The chain has TRBV19 and TRBJ1-6, with a tentative D call TRBD1 (5 bases). CDR1 is LNHDA and CDR2 is SQIVND in the germline V gene (reference sequence). This CDR3 contains 15 residues. Trimming shortened V by 10 bases and J by 1 base, and 14 bases separated the two germline ends. The complete variable domain, with remaining parts taken from reference TRBV19 and TRBJ1-6, reads DGGITQSPKYLFRKEGQNVTLSCEQNLNHDAMYWYRQDPGQGLRLIYYSQIVNDFQKGDIAEGYSVSREKKESFPLTVTSAQKNPTAFYLCATKPGPSYNSPLHFGNGTRLTVT.